Detailed here is one T cell receptor beta chain. Its antigen is still unknown. The record has no base qualities; no much larger clone is one base away. V loses 1 base, J loses 4 bases, and the germline ends lie 11 bases apart. Taken from the germline V gene, the CDR1 and CDR2 loops are SGHRS and YFSETQ. There are 15 amino acids in the CDR3, from cysteine to phenylalanine inclusive. The sequence is cut down to CDR3 DNA, 45 bases in frame from base 1. Collaborating institutions collected whole blood in K2EDTA tubes following their own protocols. Collaborator samples were shipped for TCRbeta analysis as frozen whole blood, isolated PBMCs, or DNA extracted from either sample type. The data belong to a study of blood T cell repertoires in COVID-19 (dated by TCRdb to 2020 to 2021). Study-level background: Samples covering the acute and convalescent phases of COVID-19 were provided by collaborators in the United States, Italy and Spain. Samples were obtained from the ongoing ImmuneRACE study (first 160 participants) and from about 1,300 subjects provided by 6 global collaborators. Subjects who had been exposed to COVID-19, were actively infected with it, or had recovered from it provided the deeply sampled blood TCRbeta repertoires that made up the dataset. The repertoires were made available in a free public database intended to serve as a resource for research on the immune response to SARS-CoV-2. Nearly every sample came with metadata listing a de-identified subject ID, COVID-19 status, age in years and sex. The prospective study material was composed of cDNA or gDNA derived from T cells, B-cell-depleted T cells, or PBMCs. Where available, HLA class I and class II types were taken from metadata supplied by the sample provider and were not determined by assay-based typing. General study outcomes and caveats: Clinical and demographic metadata were provided uncurated, with the amount varying by source and participant.

The immunoSEQ Assay, a bias-controlled multiplex PCR, was used to amplify TCRbeta CDR3 regions from genomic DNA. The published analysis was carried out like this. Nucleated cell counts per sample were estimated from amplification of reference gene primers within the assay. To quantify the absolute abundance of each unique TCRbeta CDR3 rearrangement, sequence reads were collapsed and filtered. For each sample, productive Simpson clonality was calculated by taking the square root of Simpson's diversity index across productive rearrangements. TCRdb took this table from immuneACCESS and kept in-frame rearrangements with V and J called. Such tables lack part of the clones; where checked against another copy, unresolved V genes explain under half of the gap, and the rest is unexplained. Clone size and V and J calls were adopted from that table, with D and trimming inferred from the DNA. Recorded for this sample are about 59,000 clones; approximately 92% of them occurred a single time. Clones ranked in the top ten supply about a sixth of the sample.

This TCR came from a man older than 75 with acute or convalescent COVID-19. Rearrangement joined TRBV5-1 to TRBJ2-2, and TRBD1 may be the D gene, going by 5 matching bases. Sample: peripheral blood. This receptor has the CDR3 CASSLIQGPTGELFF. The nucleotides read TGCGCCAGCAGCTTGATTCAGGGTCCCACCGGGGAGCTGTTTTTT.